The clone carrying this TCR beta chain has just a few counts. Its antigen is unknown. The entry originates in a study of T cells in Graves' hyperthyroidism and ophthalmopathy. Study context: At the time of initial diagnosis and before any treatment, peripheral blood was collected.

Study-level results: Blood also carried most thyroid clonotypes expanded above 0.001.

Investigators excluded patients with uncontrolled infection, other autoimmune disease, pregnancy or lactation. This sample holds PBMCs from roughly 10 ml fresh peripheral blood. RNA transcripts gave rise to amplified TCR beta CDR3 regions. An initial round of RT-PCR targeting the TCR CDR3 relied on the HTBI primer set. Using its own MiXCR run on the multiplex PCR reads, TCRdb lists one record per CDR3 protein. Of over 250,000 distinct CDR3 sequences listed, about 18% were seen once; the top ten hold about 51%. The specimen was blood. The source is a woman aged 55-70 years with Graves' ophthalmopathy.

CDR3 sequence (DNA): TGCGCCAGCAGCTTGGTGGATGACAATCAGCCCCAGCATTTT. This encodes CASSLVDDNQPQHF. V gene TRBV5-1 combines with J gene TRBJ1-5; no definite D call. The germline gives CDR1 SGHRS, CDR2 YFSETQ. V shed 0 bases and J shed 3 bases, with 7 bases lying between them. The CDR3 has 14 residues.